Presented here are 18 T cell receptor beta chains from one specimen sequenced in a study of radiotherapy plus CTLA-4 blockade in lung cancer. The protocol was immunoSEQ multiplex PCR, while the TCRdb copy is restricted to in-frame clones and leaves out a portion. The sample carries about 110,000 clones, around 85% recorded once. Material: peripheral blood, obtained from a patient treated with radiotherapy plus ipilimumab. These TCRs come from a human donor with non-small cell lung cancer that progressed on radiotherapy plus ipilimumab. Some clones in this sample may be carry-over from other donors' samples.

The chain is built from TRBV6-5 and TRBJ1-6; D gene uncertain. Germline CDR1 and CDR2: MNHEY and SVGAGI. The CDR3 runs 13 residues. With 2 bases removed from V and 8 bases from J, the gap between germline ends came to 7 bases. The CDR3 sequence is CASSYNVDSPLHF. Here the CDR3 DNA reads TGTGCCAGCAGTTACAACGTGGATTCACCCCTCCACTTT.

This clone was found once. This rearrangement joins TRBV5-1 to TRBJ1-3; D is ambiguous. The ends were cut back, 0 bases at V and 0 bases at J, with 13 bases in the middle. The CDR3 totals 17 residues. Germline CDR1 SGHRS, CDR2 YFSETQ. In nucleotides, the CDR3 is TGCGCCAGCAGCTTGGGATTCCGGCCCTACTCTGGAAACACCATATATTTT. This codes for CASSLGFRPYSGNTIYF.

The rearrangement links TRBV5-4 to TRBJ2-5; 11 bases align to TRBD2. The CDR3 length is 15 residues. V lost 4 bases, J lost 5 bases, and 7 bases stayed unmatched. Per germline, CDR1 SGHNT and CDR2 YYREEE (reference sequence). CDR3 sequence: CASSSTSGGYETQYF. Written as DNA, the CDR3 is TGTGCCAGCAGCAGTACTAGCGGGGGCTATGAGACCCAGTACTTC.

The V and J genes are TRBV27 and TRBJ1-2; D remains unclear. The CDR3 is made up of 13 amino acids. V lost 0 bases and J lost 14, with 16 bases in between. CDR1 is MNHEY, CDR2 SMNVEV, per germline (reference sequence). The CDR3 sequence: CASSLSDYTAPTF. The CDR3 DNA follows: TGTGCCAGCAGTTTATCTGACTACACGGCCCCTACCTTC.

This clone was counted a few times. J is TRBJ1-2 and V is TRBV7-2; the match to TRBD1 covers 9 bases. Trimming took 7 bases from V and 8 from J; bases not matched to a gene: 8. CDR1 and CDR2 (germline): SGHTA, FQGNSA. This CDR3 region has 13 residues. Here the CDR3 reads CASTLTGGEGYTF. Written as DNA, the CDR3 is TGTGCCAGCACCTTGACAGGGGGTGAAGGCTACACCTTC.

This clone is judged medium-sized. The rearrangement links TRBV5-1 to TRBJ2-7, with no clear D. The CDR3 has 15 residues. The germline gives CDR1 SGHRS, CDR2 YFSETQ. Trimming took off 5 bases at V and 3 bases at J, with 18 bases between the two ends. CDR3 in DNA: TGCGCCAGCAGTTCCGGACGTAACACCATCTACGAGCAGTACTTC. This codes for CASSSGRNTIYEQYF.

V and J are TRBV7-2 and TRBJ1-2; D gene unclear. Trimming pared 5 bases from V and 4 bases from J, leaving 11 bases between. Germline CDR1 is SGHTA and CDR2 is FQGNSA. The CDR3 runs to 13 residues. CDR3 protein: CASSHSGSYGYTF. CDR3 DNA sequence: TGTGCCAGCAGCCACAGCGGGTCCTATGGCTACACCTTC.

The chain has TRBV7-2 and TRBJ2-7; TRBD1 is a possible D gene (5 bases). CDR1 and CDR2 from the germline V gene are SGHTA and FQGNSA. The CDR3 consists of 14 residues. V lost 5 bases, J lost 3 bases, and 14 bases lay in between. CDR3: CASSLQALDYEQYF. The CDR3 DNA sequence: TGTGCCAGCAGCCTACAGGCTCTAGACTACGAGCAGTACTTC.

As DNA, the CDR3 is TGTGCCAGGGTTCCGGGACACACTTCCTACGAGCAGTACTTC. It codes for CARVPGHTSYEQYF. The J gene is TRBJ2-7, the V gene TRBV21-1; the DNA was not used to check the table's D call, TRBD1. TRBV21-1 is labeled a pseudogene. The CDR3 runs to 14 residues.

This sequence joins TRBV4-2 and TRBJ2-1; 9 nucleotides align to TRBD2. The CDR3 covers 15 residues. Germline assignment: CDR1 LGHNA and CDR2 YNFKEQ. V gave up 4 bases and J gave up 3 bases; unmatched junction bases: 4. CDR3 residues: CASSPRGGLYNEQFF. CDR3 DNA sequence: TGTGCCAGCAGCCCGCGGGGGGGCCTCTACAATGAGCAGTTCTTC.

The CDR3 DNA is TGTGCCAGCAGCCCCGCGGGCGGGACGAACACAGATACGCAGTATTTT. Translated, it gives CASSPAGGTNTDTQYF. This chain joins TRBV7-3 and TRBJ2-3; D possibly corresponds to TRBD2 (6 bases). This CDR3 has 16 amino acids. V was shortened by 5 bases and J by 2 bases, with 17 bases between the two germline ends. Germline V gene sequence: CDR1 SGHTA, CDR2 FQGTGA.

In its sample, this clone was seen once. This sequence joins TRBV5-5 and TRBJ2-7, with 8 positions matching TRBD1. The CDR3 loop spans 14 amino acids. Per germline, CDR1 SGHKS and CDR2 YYEKEE (reference sequence). The V and J ends lost 5 bases and 2 bases, in that order; junction bases with no gene match: 6. The CDR3 DNA is TGTGCCAGCAGAGGGACAGGAGAACCCTACGAGCAGTACTTC. Amino acids: CASRGTGEPYEQYF. The full variable domain, with the rest looked up from reference TRBV5-5 and TRBJ2-7, is DAGVTQSPTHLIKTRGQQVTLRCSPISGHKSVSWYQQVLGQGPQFIFQYYEKEERGRGNFPDRFSARQFPNYSSELNVNALLLGDSALYLCASRGTGEPYEQYFGPGTRLTVT.

This clone was seen once. The chain has TRBV27 and TRBJ1-5; D call uncertain. Germline V lookup: CDR1 MNHEY, CDR2 SMNVEV (reference sequence). V was trimmed by 6 bases and J by 11 bases, leaving 14 bases between them. This CDR3 is built from 12 residues. CDR3 loop: CASRGQREAQHF. The CDR3 DNA follows: TGTGCCAGCAGAGGGCAACGGGAAGCCCAGCATTTT.

The rearrangement links TRBV5-1 to TRBJ2-5; TRBD1 matches at 8 bases. The CDR3 extends over 14 amino acids. V was pared by 7 bases and J by 4 bases, with 9 bases of the junction left unmatched. Germline V gene lookup returns CDR1 SGHRS and CDR2 YFSETQ. Here the CDR3 reads CASGEQGARETQYF. CDR3 in DNA: TGCGCCAGCGGGGAGCAGGGGGCGAGAGAGACCCAGTACTTC.

The chain is built from TRBV4-1 and TRBJ2-1; 8 bases map to TRBD2. Looked up from germline, CDR1 is MGHRA and CDR2 is YSYEKL. V gave up 4 bases and J gave up 4 bases; unmatched junction bases: 15. This CDR3 is built from 18 residues. CDR3 in DNA: TGCGCCAGCAGCCCGCCGGTCGCGGGGGGCCTAAATTACAATGAGCAGTTCTTC. Translated: CASSPPVAGGLNYNEQFF.

The count of this clone is one. The gene calls are TRBV7-2 and TRBJ2-3; unclear D gene. CDR3 length: 12 residues. The V end was cut by 6 bases, the J end by 4 bases, with 8 bases between. CDR1 and CDR2 (germline): SGHTA, FQGNSA. The CDR3 region is CASRSPADTQYF. CDR3 bases: TGTGCCAGCAGGTCCCCGGCAGATACGCAGTATTTT.

The sample holds one count of this clone. This sequence joins TRBV19 and TRBJ2-3; no reliable D call. Germline loops: CDR1 LNHDA, CDR2 SQIVND (reference sequence). CDR3 length: 12 residues. Trimming removed 6 bases at V and 1 base at J, with 5 bases between. CDR3 nucleotide sequence: TGTGCCAGTAGAGACCGCACAGATACGCAGTATTTT. It codes for CASRDRTDTQYF.

V and J are TRBV4-1 and TRBJ1-5; D perhaps matches TRBD1 (5 bases). Germline V gene lookup returns CDR1 MGHRA and CDR2 YSYEKL. Trimming removed 3 bases at V and 0 bases at J, with 15 bases between. CDR3 length equals 17 residues. The CDR3: CASSHEFSGYSNQPQHF. CDR3 DNA: TGCGCCAGCAGCCACGAGTTTTCAGGGTATAGCAATCAGCCCCAGCATTTT.